This T cell receptor beta chain comes out of a study of early T cells in non-severe SARS-CoV-2 infection. Looking at the study overall: Bulk RNA taken from unsorted whole blood was sequenced, leaving chains unpaired.

The ends were cut back, 6 bases at V and 8 bases at J, with 8 bases in the middle. Germline V gene data show CDR1 as SNHLY and CDR2 as FYNNEI. The CDR3 is 11 amino acids. This clonotype was detected a few times. cDNA molecules, individually, were tagged with unique molecular identifiers. TCRdb redid the calling of the 5' RACE reads with MiXCR, one entry per CDR3 protein. The repertoire holds 35,000 to 50,000 distinct CDR3 sequences, with about 23% as singletons. The receptor's source is an adult who was a healthcare worker with PCR-confirmed SARS-CoV-2 infection or an uninfected control (not recorded which). V usage is TRBV2 and J usage is TRBJ2-1, with D hard to call. The input for sequencing was whole blood, taken at baseline. The CDR3 nucleotides are TGTGCCAGCAGCGGATGGGATGAGCAGTTCTTC. This gives the protein CASSGWDEQFF.